This TCR beta chain was profiled in a study of human T cells and chemical hapten exposure. Whole-study context: Weekly scalp doses of diphenylcyclopropenone were given to patients during the roughly 23-week study.

Whole-study findings and limits: Those TCRs sitting above 1 in 1000 frequency stayed the same with DPC sensitization.

The V end lost 0 bases, the J end lost 6 bases, and 9 bases lay between the germline ends. Germline loops: CDR1 LGHDT, CDR2 YNNKEL (reference sequence). The CDR3 covers 15 residues. TCRdb analysed the RACE reads with MiXCR anew, one entry per CDR3 protein. The table has about 64,000 distinct CDR3 sequences, approximately 9.9% seen once. The sample's time point: patch test 3, about 24 weeks after DPC sensitization. Treatment of the sample: therapeutic diphenylcyclopropenone sensitization with weekly scalp DPC. The donor pool consisted of alopecia patients aged 18 to 70 years, considered suitable for DPC. This clonotype was observed many times. The target antigen is unknown.

The sequence came from a woman younger than 45 with alopecia areata. Some clones in this sample may be carry-over from other donors' samples. This sample comprised whole blood, obtained in connection with sensitization to the hapten diphenylcyclopropenone (DPC). The chain recombines TRBV3-1 with TRBJ1-6; D remains unclear. The CDR3 coding sequence is TGTGCCAGCAGCCAAGATGGGCAGTTTAATTCACCCCTCCACTTT. Translation gives CASSQDGQFNSPLHF.